This TCR beta chain was obtained from a study of blood T cell repertoires in COVID-19. The germline V gene has CDR1 SGHRS and CDR2 YFSETQ. The CDR3 length is 13 residues. V lost 6 bases, J lost 3 bases, and 9 bases lay in between. TCRdb's table, derived via immunoSEQ multiplex PCR, lists solely in-frame clones and lacks some. The data show under 150,000 clones, more than 80% seen once. Sequenced sample: peripheral blood. The origin of this receptor is a woman aged 60-70 years with COVID-19, enrolled during active disease. The rearrangement links TRBV5-1 to TRBJ1-4; possible D gene TRBD1, 6 bases. This CDR3 reads CASMTGPNEKLFF. CDR3 DNA sequence: TGCGCCAGCATGACAGGTCCTAATGAAAAACTGTTTTTT.